Each of the 31 T cell receptor beta chains below was sequenced from the same sample in a study of spatial heterogeneity in lung cancer. The time point: blood at routine non-recurrence follow-up after resection. TCRdb reprocessed the 5' RACE reads via MiXCR and lists one record per CDR3 protein. The sample records over 85,000 distinct CDR3 sequences, approximately 19% being singletons. The sample consisted of PBMCs, taken at follow-up. All receptors derive from a male donor with early-stage non-small cell lung cancer.

The chain recombines TRBV6-2 or TRBV6-3 with TRBJ2-2, with a tentative D call TRBD1 (6 bases). The ends were cut back, 11 bases at V and 7 bases at J, with 14 bases in the middle. CDR1 MNHEY and CDR2 SVGEGT come from the germline V gene. This CDR3 is built from 12 residues. This CDR3 reads CAGRTVGGELFF. In DNA form, the CDR3 reads TGTGCCGGCCGGACAGTCGGCGGGGAGCTGTTTTTT.

This sequence joins TRBV7-9 and TRBJ1-4, with 8 bases fitting TRBD1. CDR3 length: 15 amino acids. Germline-derived CDR1 and CDR2 are SEHNR and FQNEAQ (reference sequence). Trimming removed 5 bases from V and 5 bases from J; junction bases left unmatched: 7. The CDR3 bases are TGTGCCAGCAGCGTAGGACAGGGAGAGAATGAAAAACTGTTTTTT. This sequence encodes CASSVGQGENEKLFF. The whole variable domain, remainder taken from reference TRBV7-9 and TRBJ1-4, is DTGVSQNPRHKITKRGQNVTFRCDPISEHNRLYWYRQTLGQGPEFLTYFQNEAQLEKSRLLSDRFSAERPKGSFSTLEIQRTEQGDSAMYLCASSVGQGENEKLFFGSGTQLSVL.

This clonotype was seen many times. The genes are TRBV29-1 and TRBJ2-2, with D possibly matching TRBD1 (5 bases). Germline loops: CDR1 SQVTM, CDR2 ANQGSEA. The CDR3 is 12 amino acids. V was pared by 5 bases and J by 7 bases, with 11 bases between. The CDR3 DNA reads as TGCAGCGTTCGTCCTAGGGGCGGGGAGCTGTTTTTT. Amino acid sequence: CSVRPRGGELFF.

This clonotype was recorded many times. This chain connects TRBV30 to TRBJ2-2; D is ambiguous. Germline CDR1 and CDR2: GTSNPN and SVGIG (reference sequence). CDR3 length: 11 amino acids. Deletions cut 5 bases from V and 8 bases from J, with 9 bases between. The CDR3 is CAWSGRGELFF. The CDR3, as DNA: TGTGCCTGGTCCGGTAGAGGGGAGCTGTTTTTT.

This clonotype was seen only a few times. At one end, the junction sequence differs from germline, possibly due to a read error. This chain joins TRBV7-9 and TRBJ2-2; TRBD2 is a possible D gene (5 bases). The V gene's germline CDR1 is SEHNR and CDR2 FQNEAQ (reference sequence). The CDR3 consists of 15 residues. The CDR3 region has the DNA TGTGCCAGCAGCCCCCAGTCACGCGGCTCCGGGGAGCCGTTTTTT. Residues: CASSPQSRGSGEPFF.

The chain couples TRBV18 to TRBJ1-1, with no clear D. This CDR3 is built from 15 residues. CDR1 KGHSH and CDR2 LQKENI come from the germline V gene. V was cut by 6 bases and J by 4 bases, with 18 bases left in between. CDR3 amino acids: CASSPKKGGPTEAFF. The CDR3 region has the DNA TGTGCCAGCTCCCCAAAAAAAGGAGGGCCCACTGAAGCTTTCTTT. Looking up the rest from reference TRBV18 and TRBJ1-1 gives the full variable domain: NAGVMQNPRHLVRRRGQEARLRCSPMKGHSHVYWYRQLPEEGLKFMVYLQKENIIDESGMPKERFSAEFPKEGPSILRIQQVVRGDSAAYFCASSPKKGGPTEAFFGQGTRLTVV.

V usage is TRBV24-1 and J usage is TRBJ1-2; D not resolved. Looked up from germline, CDR1 is KGHDR and CDR2 is SFDVKD. With 3 bases removed from V and 5 bases from J, the gap between germline ends came to 9 bases. CDR3 length: 13 amino acids. The DNA for the CDR3 is TGTGCCACCAGTGATGTAAACGGTTATGGCTACACCTTC. It yields the protein CATSDVNGYGYTF.

This chain connects TRBV13 to TRBJ2-3; 7 nucleotides align to TRBD1. This CDR3 contains 15 residues. CDR1 PRHDT and CDR2 FYEKMQ come from the germline V gene (reference sequence). The junction had 5 bases not matched to a gene; V was cut back by 5 bases and J by 0 bases. CDR3 sequence reads: CASSPGDSSTDTQYF. The CDR3 DNA is TGTGCCAGCAGCCCCGGGGACAGTAGCACAGATACGCAGTATTTT.

The CDR3 coding sequence is TGTGCCATCAGTGGAGAAGTTGGGGCCAACGTCCTGACTTTC. Translated: CAISGEVGANVLTF. V is TRBV10-3 and J is TRBJ2-6, with D hard to call. Per germline, CDR1 ENHRY and CDR2 SYGVKD. V lost 4 bases and J lost 3, with 7 bases in between. This CDR3 is built from 14 residues.

V usage is TRBV7-2 and J usage is TRBJ1-2; D unresolved. Germline values: CDR1 SGHTA, CDR2 FQGNSA. The CDR3 runs to 13 residues. The V gene lost 0 bases and the J gene lost 9 bases, with 11 bases spanning the gap. Written as DNA, the CDR3 is TGTGCCAGCAGCTTAGCTGGGGAGTTGTGCTACACCTTC. Residues: CASSLAGELCYTF.

V usage is TRBV9 and J usage is TRBJ1-2; no firm D call. The germline V and J ends were trimmed by 6 bases and 8 bases, with 11 bases remaining between them. The CDR3 extends over 11 amino acids. The germline CDR1 and CDR2 sequences are SGDLS and YYNGEE. In DNA form, the CDR3 reads TGTGCCAGCAAAAGTGGGTACGGCTACACCTTC. It yields the protein CASKSGYGYTF.

There are a few counts of this clonotype. The chain links TRBV4-3 to TRBJ1-2, with TRBD1 as a possible D gene (6 bases). V lost 1 base and J 1 base, leaving 10 bases between the germline ends. This CDR3 has 15 amino acids. Germline lookup yields CDR1 LGHNA and CDR2 YSLEER. The CDR3 region is CASSQGGGFNYGYTF. The CDR3 bases are TGCGCCAGCAGCCAAGGAGGGGGATTTAACTATGGCTACACCTTC.

This clonotype was counted only a few times. This sequence joins TRBV6-2 or TRBV6-3 and TRBJ2-4; D gene uncertain. The V end lost 2 bases, the J end lost 5 bases, and 4 bases lay between the germline ends. Germline-derived CDR1 and CDR2 are MNHEY and SVGEGT. The CDR3 spans 12 residues. CDR3 sequence reads: CASSYVENIQYF. CDR3 DNA sequence: TGTGCCAGCAGTTACGTGGAAAACATTCAGTACTTC.

V and J are TRBV20-1 and TRBJ2-5; 7 bases are a match to TRBD2. The J segment lost 2 bases and the V segment lost 5 bases, leaving 8 bases of the junction unmatched. The CDR3 contains 14 residues. The germline V gene encodes CDR1 DFQATT and CDR2 SNEGSKA (reference sequence). Written as DNA, the CDR3 is TGCAGTGCTTCTCGAGCGGGGAGACAAGAGACCCAGTACTTC. Protein: CSASRAGRQETQYF.

V gene TRBV5-1 combines with J gene TRBJ1-1; D unclear. V lost 2 bases, J lost 1 base, and 6 bases lay in between. CDR1 and CDR2 (germline): SGHRS, YFSETQ. This CDR3 is built from 13 residues. The CDR3 region has the DNA TGCGCCAGCAGCTTCCTCGAGAACACTGAAGCTTTCTTT. Residues: CASSFLENTEAFF.

The chain is built from TRBV18 and TRBJ2-5, with 7 bases aligning to TRBD2. The germline V gene encodes CDR1 KGHSH and CDR2 LQKENI. The V segment lost 2 bases and the J segment 6 bases; nucleotides outside the gene matches: 3. The CDR3 is made up of 13 amino acids. The CDR3 nucleotides are TGTGCCAGCTCACCAGAGACTAGCCAGACCCAGTACTTC. Protein: CASSPETSQTQYF.

This clonotype has a handful of counts. Written as DNA, the CDR3 is TGTGCCAGCAAAAAACAGGGGAGGAACACTGAAGCTTTCTTT. Translated, it gives CASKKQGRNTEAFF. The chain is built from TRBV6-6 and TRBJ1-1, with TRBD1 matching over 7 bases. V lost 7 bases, J lost 1 base, and 6 bases stayed unmatched. Germline-derived CDR1 and CDR2 are MNHNY and SVGAGI (reference sequence). The CDR3 has 14 residues.

This clonotype appeared a few times. This CDR3 is CASSLSWGLAGVADTQYF. Written as DNA, the CDR3 is TGTGCCAGCAGCTTAAGTTGGGGACTAGCGGGAGTTGCAGATACGCAGTATTTT. The chain joins TRBV7-3 to TRBJ2-3; TRBD2 matches 14 bases. Germline assignment: CDR1 SGHTA and CDR2 FQGTGA. The CDR3 loop spans 18 amino acids. The V segment lost 1 base and the J segment 4 bases; nucleotides outside the gene matches: 7.

This clonotype was detected ten times or more. This chain connects TRBV11-2 to TRBJ2-6; possibly TRBD1 for D (5 bases). The V gene's germline CDR1 is SGHAT and CDR2 FQNNGV. The CDR3 totals 14 residues. The V and J ends lost 5 bases and 4 bases respectively, with 9 bases between them. The CDR3 coding sequence is TGTGCCAGCAGCCCTCGACAGGGGGCCAACGTCCTGACTTTC. As protein: CASSPRQGANVLTF.

This chain connects TRBV20-1 to TRBJ1-2, with 8 bases that match TRBD1. Per germline, CDR1 DFQATT and CDR2 SNEGSKA (reference sequence). The length of the CDR3 is 14 residues. After removal of 2 bases from V and 7 bases from J, the junction contained 9 bases not matched to a gene. The CDR3 DNA reads TGCAGTGCTAGACTGCGGGCAGGGGGCGCTGGCTACACCTTC. It encodes CSARLRAGGAGYTF.

The sample holds a few counts of this clonotype. J is TRBJ1-2 and V is TRBV29-1; 8 bases are shared with TRBD1. The CDR3 has 11 amino acids. The V segment lost 8 bases and the J segment 8 bases; nucleotides outside the gene matches: 7. Germline CDR1 reads SQVTM; CDR2 reads ANQGSEA. CDR3 loop: CSSRGLEGYTF. CDR3 DNA: TGCAGCTCCAGGGGGCTAGAAGGCTACACCTTC.

This clonotype was detected a few times. The chain's CDR3 is CASSDSGAANEKLFF. DNA of the CDR3: TGTGCCAGCAGCGACTCAGGGGCGGCTAATGAAAAACTGTTTTTT. This chain links TRBV7-8 with TRBJ1-4, with D possibly TRBD1 on 6 matching bases. Trimming pared 5 bases from V and 3 bases from J, leaving 13 bases between. Germline V CDR1 and CDR2: SGHVS, FQNEAQ. CDR3 length: 15 amino acids.

Only a few counts were recorded for this clonotype. The chain carries TRBV6-2 or TRBV6-3 and TRBJ2-3, with 7 bases that match TRBD1. With 6 bases clipped from V and 4 bases from J, the junction kept 7 bases outside the gene matches. CDR1 is MNHEY and CDR2 is SVGEGT in the germline V gene. The CDR3 is made up of 14 amino acids. DNA for the CDR3: TGTGCCAGCAGGACGACAGGGTTTCCAGATACGCAGTATTTT. Protein: CASRTTGFPDTQYF.

This clonotype appeared many times. The J gene is TRBJ2-4, the V gene TRBV5-4; D is perhaps TRBD2 (5 bases). The ends were cut back, 4 bases at V and 1 base at J, with 12 bases in the middle. Looked up from germline, CDR1 is SGHNT and CDR2 is YYREEE (reference sequence). CDR3 length equals 15 residues. CDR3 in DNA: TGTGCCAGCAGCCCGGACTGGGATGCCAAAAACATTCAGTACTTC. Protein sequence: CASSPDWDAKNIQYF. Using reference TRBV5-4 and TRBJ2-4 for the parts outside the CDR3, the full variable domain is ETGVTQSPTHLIKTRGQQVTLRCSSQSGHNTVSWYQQALGQGPQFIFQYYREEENGRGNFPPRFSGLQFPNYSSELNVNALELDDSALYLCASSPDWDAKNIQYFGAGTRLSVL.

This sequence joins TRBV2 and TRBJ2-1; D possibly uses TRBD1 or TRBD2 (5 bases each). There are 14 residues in the CDR3. Germline CDR1 reads SNHLY; CDR2 reads FYNNEI. V lost 2 bases and J lost 8, with 13 bases in between. CDR3 nucleotides: TGTGCCAGCAGTGAAATCCGGGGACGGGATGAGCAGTTCTTC. Its protein product is CASSEIRGRDEQFF.

The J gene is TRBJ1-1, the V gene TRBV6-5; D is unresolved. Trimming stripped 2 bases from V and 3 bases from J, with 7 bases between. The CDR3 contains 13 residues. In germline, CDR1 is MNHEY, CDR2 SVGAGI. The CDR3 protein is CASSYELHTEAFF. The DNA for the CDR3 is TGTGCCAGCAGTTACGAACTTCACACTGAAGCTTTCTTT.

This clonotype was detected ten times or more. The V and J genes are TRBV7-8 and TRBJ2-2, with 10 positions matching TRBD2. CDR3 length equals 16 residues. From germline, CDR1 is SGHVS and CDR2 FQNEAQ. Germline trimming cut 4 bases from V and 4 bases from J; bases unmatched to any gene: 6. CDR3 protein: CASSSLAGARTGELFF. For the CDR3, the DNA is TGTGCCAGCAGCTCCCTAGCGGGGGCGCGCACCGGGGAGCTGTTTTTT.

The rearrangement uses TRBV4-1 and TRBJ1-2, with 7 bases aligning to TRBD1. V shed 8 bases, J shed 8 bases, and the junction held 14 bases outside the gene matches. The CDR3 has 14 amino acids. CDR1 and CDR2 (germline): MGHRA, YSYEKL. The CDR3 reads CASGFRDREGGYTF. The DNA for the CDR3 is TGCGCCAGCGGCTTTAGAGACAGGGAAGGAGGCTACACCTTC.

The chain combines TRBV5-1 with TRBJ2-2; 10 bases are a match to TRBD1. Germline V lookup: CDR1 SGHRS, CDR2 YFSETQ. This CDR3 region has 17 residues. V lost 2 bases, J lost 5 bases, and 9 bases stayed unmatched. The CDR3 sequence is CASSFTGTGVGTGELFF. CDR3 nucleotide sequence: TGCGCCAGCAGCTTTACCGGGACAGGGGTTGGAACCGGGGAGCTGTTTTTT.

This chain connects TRBV29-1 to TRBJ1-1; D not resolved. The CDR3 has 13 residues. Trimming stripped 8 bases from V and 4 bases from J, with 17 bases between. CDR1 SQVTM and CDR2 ANQGSEA come from the germline V gene. This CDR3 reads CSSQGSQGTEAFF. The CDR3 DNA follows: TGCAGCTCCCAAGGGAGCCAAGGCACTGAAGCTTTCTTT.

This clonotype turned up a few times. The V call is TRBV15, the J call TRBJ2-5, with D possibly matching TRBD1 (5 bases). This CDR3 spans 14 amino acids. The germline V gene has CDR1 LNHNV and CDR2 YYDKDF (reference sequence). Trimming removed 1 base from V and 5 bases from J, with 11 bases in between. CDR3 coding DNA: TGTGCCACCAGCAGAGCCAGGGTACCTGAGACCCAGTACTTC. Amino acids: CATSRARVPETQYF. Variable domain in full (rest from reference TRBV15 and TRBJ2-5): DAMVIQNPRYQVTQFGKPVTLSCSQTLNHNVMYWYQQKSSQAPKLLFHYYDKDFNNEADTPDNFQSRRPNTSFCFLDIRSPGLGDTAMYLCATSRARVPETQYFGPGTRLLVL.